What follows is one T cell receptor (beta chain) and its context. This sample stems from a study of CD8+ T cells in alopecia areata. Cell sorting was applied to PBMCs, and CD4+ and CD8+ T cells were collected. After isolation, RNA underwent reverse transcription to generate cDNA as the sequencing template. The data were produced by immunoSEQ multiplex PCR, yet TCRdb's version contains in-frame clones alone and is incomplete. The data hold about 200,000 clones, with 45% to 70% observed a single time. The sequencing input was CD8+ T cells sorted from blood. This sequence was found in a human donor in good health.

The CDR3 DNA is TGTGCCACCAGCAGAGATCGGGGGAACACCGGGGAGCTGTTTTTT. Protein: CATSRDRGNTGELFF. The gene calls are TRBV15 and TRBJ2-2; a possible D gene is TRBD2 (5 bases). The CDR3 sequence is 15 residues long. Trimming left V 0 bases short and J 1 base short, with 6 bases between. Germline V CDR1 and CDR2: LNHNV, YYDKDF (reference sequence). The full variable domain, in which reference TRBV15 and TRBJ2-2 provide the parts outside the CDR3, is DAMVIQNPRYQVTQFGKPVTLSCSQTLNHNVMYWYQQKSSQAPKLLFHYYDKDFNNEADTPDNFQSRRPNTSFCFLDIRSPGLGDTAMYLCATSRDRGNTGELFFGEGSRLTVL.